This T cell receptor (beta chain) was found in a study of T cell responses to AZD1222 COVID-19 vaccine. Study-wide background: Researchers grouped second doses given at about 4 or about 12 weeks into one pool. Study findings and constraints: CD4 TCRs linked to vaccination spanned spike, dominating at 160-218 and 743-854. Spike-specific TCR breadth and depth rose after two AZD1222 doses. Reportedly, nearly half the spike-specific TCRs target unmutated variant regions.

Clones were sequenced by immunoSEQ multiplex PCR, and TCRdb holds only the in-frame ones, with some missing. Of about 120,000 clones in the sample, about 91% were seen once. A remark on this clone: Its cognate antigen is unknown.

This specimen was peripheral blood, taken on day 0 of AZD1222 vaccination. This clonotype originated in an adult in good health.

As DNA, the CDR3 is TGCGCCAGCAGCTTGGCCTGGTCGGGGGGAGCGGGAAATAATTCACCCCTCCACTTT. Its protein product is CASSLAWSGGAGNNSPLHF. This chain joins TRBV5-1 and TRBJ1-6; maybe TRBD1 (5 bases). V was shortened by 0 bases and J by 5 bases, with 21 bases between the two germline ends. Germline V gives CDR1 SGHRS, CDR2 YFSETQ. The length of the CDR3 is 19 residues.